Below, 3 T cell receptor beta chains from the same sample are listed, as sequenced in a study of chemoradiotherapy in HPV16-positive cancers. TCRdb keeps only in-frame clones here, not all; method: immunoSEQ multiplex PCR. The sample consists of some 11,000 clones, almost 90% of them appearing once. This sample was taken from a patient who underwent chemoradiotherapy. The receptors derive from a human donor with HPV-associated anogenital cancer.

The chain employs TRBV6-1 and TRBJ1-5, with D perhaps TRBD1 (5 bases). Trimming left V 7 bases short and J 4 bases short, with 17 bases between. Germline loops: CDR1 MNHNS, CDR2 SASEGT. CDR3 length: 15 amino acids. CDR3: CASTPGGGINQPQHF. The CDR3, as DNA: TGTGCCAGCACCCCGGGGGGGGGAATTAATCAGCCCCAGCATTTT.

This chain connects TRBV19 to TRBJ1-1; D is possibly TRBD1 (5 bases). Germline V lookup: CDR1 LNHDA, CDR2 SQIVND (reference sequence). This CDR3 is 15 amino acids long. V was trimmed by 3 bases and J by 3 bases, leaving 14 bases between them. The DNA of the CDR3 is TGTGCCAGTAGTATGACCCCCGGGGCGGACACTGAAGCTTTCTTT. Translating it yields CASSMTPGADTEAFF.

This clone appeared a single time. This chain links TRBV6-4 with TRBJ2-7; 8 nucleotides agree with TRBD1. The germline V gene encodes CDR1 MRHNA and CDR2 SNTAGT. The V segment lost 10 bases and the J segment 2 bases; nucleotides outside the gene matches: 7. The CDR3 covers 13 residues. In DNA, the CDR3 is TGTGCCAACGACAGGGGTTCAGCCTACGAGCAGTACTTC. This codes for CANDRGSAYEQYF.